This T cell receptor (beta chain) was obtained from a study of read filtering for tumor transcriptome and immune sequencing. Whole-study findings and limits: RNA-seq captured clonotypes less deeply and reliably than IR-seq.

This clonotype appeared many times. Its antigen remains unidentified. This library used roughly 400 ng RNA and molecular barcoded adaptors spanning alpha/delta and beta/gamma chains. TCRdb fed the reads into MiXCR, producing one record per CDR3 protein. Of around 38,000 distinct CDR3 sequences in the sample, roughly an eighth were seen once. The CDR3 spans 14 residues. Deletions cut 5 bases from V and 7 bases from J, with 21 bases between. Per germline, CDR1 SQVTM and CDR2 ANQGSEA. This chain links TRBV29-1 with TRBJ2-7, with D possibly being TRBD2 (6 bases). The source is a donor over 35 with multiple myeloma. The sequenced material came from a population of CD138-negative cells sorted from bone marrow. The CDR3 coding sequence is TGCAGCGTTCGGAGGGAAGCTCTCACGGGAGAGCAGTACTTC. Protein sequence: CSVRREALTGEQYF.